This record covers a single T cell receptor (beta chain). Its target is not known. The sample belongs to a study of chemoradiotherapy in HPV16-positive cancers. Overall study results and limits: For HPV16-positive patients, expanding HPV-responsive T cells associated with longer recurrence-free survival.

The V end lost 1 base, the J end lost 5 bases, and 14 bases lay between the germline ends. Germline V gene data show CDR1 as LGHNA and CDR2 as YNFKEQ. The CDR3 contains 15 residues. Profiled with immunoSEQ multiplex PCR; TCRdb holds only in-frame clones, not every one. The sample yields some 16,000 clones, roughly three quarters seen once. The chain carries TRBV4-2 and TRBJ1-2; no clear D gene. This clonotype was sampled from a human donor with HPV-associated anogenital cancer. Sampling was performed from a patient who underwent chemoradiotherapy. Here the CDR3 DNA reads TGTGCCAGCAGCCAAGCCACGAGAACGGGATATGGCTACACCTTC. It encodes CASSQATRTGYGYTF.